Following are 19 T cell receptor beta chains from one sample sequenced in a study of blood T cell repertoires in COVID-19. Measured with immunoSEQ multiplex PCR; TCRdb has only the in-frame clones, and not every one. Here the sample spans approximately 500,000 clones, about 89% being singletons. Material for sequencing was peripheral blood. The receptors here all came from a woman in her fifties or sixties with COVID-19, enrolled during active disease.

This rearrangement joins TRBV19 to TRBJ1-6; D unresolved. V dropped 6 bases and J dropped 8 bases, with 11 bases sitting between them. The CDR3 contains 13 residues. Germline CDR1 is LNHDA and CDR2 is SQIVND (reference sequence). The CDR3 DNA follows: TGTGCCAGTAGCTATGGGCGGGATTCACCCCTCCACTTT. Translating it yields CASSYGRDSPLHF.

The sample holds one count of this clone. This sequence joins TRBV2 and TRBJ1-2; D gene unclear. This CDR3 is 15 amino acids long. The germline V and J ends were trimmed by 8 bases and 4 bases, with 20 bases remaining between them. Germline CDR1 SNHLY, CDR2 FYNNEI. The DNA of the CDR3 is TGTGCCAGCTCAAATGGGCAGGAGGAGCTCTATGGCTACACCTTC. The encoded protein is CASSNGQEELYGYTF.

CDR3 nucleotide sequence: TGTGCCACCAGTGACGGAACAGGGGCTGGAAACACCATATATTTT. Its protein is CATSDGTGAGNTIYF. The chain uses TRBV24-1 and TRBJ1-3, with 7 bases matching TRBD1. The CDR3 runs 15 residues. V was clipped by 4 bases and J by 2 bases; unmatched bases: 4. The germline V gene encodes CDR1 KGHDR and CDR2 SFDVKD.

J is TRBJ2-1 and V is TRBV2; 9 bases are a match to TRBD2. The V gene end was trimmed by 6 bases and the J gene end by 0 bases; junction bases not matched to a gene: 9. CDR1 is SNHLY, CDR2 FYNNEI, per germline. This CDR3 contains 17 residues. In DNA, the CDR3 is TGTGCCAGCAGCTTCACCGGGACTAGCTTCTCCTACAATGAGCAGTTCTTC. Encoded protein: CASSFTGTSFSYNEQFF.

The chain recombines TRBV24-1 with TRBJ2-7; 13 bases agree with TRBD2. The germline V gene encodes CDR1 KGHDR and CDR2 SFDVKD. With 7 bases clipped from V and 7 bases from J, the junction kept 9 bases outside the gene matches. The CDR3 has 15 residues. CDR3 in amino acids: CATSPTSGGRGEQYF. The DNA of the CDR3 is TGTGCCACCAGCCCGACTAGCGGGGGGCGCGGGGAGCAGTACTTC.

The V call is TRBV6-5, the J call TRBJ2-7; 9 positions agree with TRBD1. The CDR3 is made up of 13 amino acids. Germline trimming cut 7 bases from V and 5 bases from J; bases unmatched to any gene: 6. CDR1 MNHEY and CDR2 SVGAGI come from the germline V gene. This CDR3 is CASKTGGSDEQYF. The CDR3 region has the DNA TGTGCCAGCAAAACAGGGGGCTCGGACGAGCAGTACTTC.

This rearrangement joins TRBV28 to TRBJ1-2; 8 nucleotides align to TRBD1. CDR1 is MDHEN, CDR2 SYDVKM, per germline. The CDR3 is 15 residues long. With V trimmed by 5 bases and J by 1 base, 6 bases remained unmatched. The chain's CDR3 is CASSPLGQDNYGYTF. The CDR3 DNA follows: TGTGCCAGCAGTCCGTTGGGACAGGATAACTATGGCTACACCTTC.

The chain joins TRBV6-6 to TRBJ1-2, with 7 bases aligning to TRBD1. The CDR3 spans 16 residues. After removal of 2 bases from V and 8 bases from J, the junction contained 14 bases not matched to a gene. Germline CDR1 and CDR2: MNHNY and SVGAGI (reference sequence). The chain's CDR3 is CASSYEIIARGQGYTF. CDR3 nucleotides: TGTGCCAGCAGTTACGAAATCATTGCGAGGGGGCAAGGCTACACCTTC.

The CDR3 loop reads CASSRTGYTGELFF. In DNA form, the CDR3 reads TGTGCCAGCAGCAGGACAGGGTACACCGGGGAGCTGTTTTTT. The chain employs TRBV11-2 and TRBJ2-2; 8 nucleotides agree with TRBD1. J lost 3 bases, V lost 5 bases, and 2 bases had no gene match. CDR3 length equals 14 residues. Germline V gives CDR1 SGHAT, CDR2 FQNNGV.

This chain connects TRBV7-8 to TRBJ2-7; TRBD2 agrees at 8 bases. There are 13 residues in the CDR3. Losses at the gene ends were 8 bases for V and 2 bases for J; bases not matched to a gene: 5. The germline gives CDR1 SGHVS, CDR2 FQNEAQ. The CDR3 spells CASWGGGTYEQYF. The CDR3 DNA reads TGTGCCAGCTGGGGCGGGGGGACCTACGAGCAGTACTTC. Based on the CDR3 plus reference TRBV7-8 and TRBJ2-7, the full variable domain is GAGVSQSPRYKVAKRGQDVALRCDPISGHVSLFWYQQALGQGPEFLTYFQNEAQLDKSGLPSDRFFAERPEGSVSTLKIQRTQQEDSAVYLCASWGGGTYEQYFGPGTRLTVT.

J is TRBJ2-1 and V is TRBV2; D gene ambiguous. V was clipped by 9 bases and J by 5 bases, with 11 bases between them. This CDR3 has 12 residues. CDR1 SNHLY and CDR2 FYNNEI come from the germline V gene. DNA of the CDR3: TGTGCCAGTCACACACAGAACAATGAGCAGTTCTTC. Protein sequence: CASHTQNNEQFF. Full variable domain (outside the CDR3, taken from reference TRBV2 and TRBJ2-1): EPEVTQTPSHQVTQMGQEVILRCVPISNHLYFYWYRQILGQKVEFLVSFYNNEISEKSEIFDDQFSVERPDGSNFTLKIRSTKLEDSAMYFCASHTQNNEQFFGPGTRLTVL.

The gene calls are TRBV7-9 and TRBJ1-6; D not certain. Germline lookup yields CDR1 SEHNR and CDR2 FQNEAQ (reference sequence). The CDR3 contains 13 residues. Trimming removed 11 bases at V and 7 bases at J, with 15 bases between. Here the CDR3 reads CAGLPLVNSPLHF. The CDR3 DNA sequence: TGTGCCGGACTCCCCCTCGTCAATTCACCCCTCCACTTT.

This chain joins TRBV9 and TRBJ1-3, with no clear D. The CDR3 has 11 amino acids. V lost 4 bases, J lost 7 bases, and 6 bases lay in between. Germline lookup yields CDR1 SGDLS and CDR2 YYNGEE. CDR3 sequence (DNA): TGTGCCAGCAGCACCGGGAACACCATATATTTT. It codes for CASSTGNTIYF.

This clone was counted between two and nine times. The rearrangement joins TRBV10-3 to TRBJ1-5; D is uncertain. The CDR3 length is 14 residues. The germline V gene has CDR1 ENHRY and CDR2 SYGVKD. V lost 2 bases and J 1 base, leaving 6 bases between the germline ends. For the CDR3, the DNA is TGTGCCATCAGTGAGGACACGAGCAATCAGCCCCAGCATTTT. This sequence encodes CAISEDTSNQPQHF.

The gene calls are TRBV18 and TRBJ1-5; D remains ambiguous. Germline CDR1 reads KGHSH; CDR2 reads LQKENI. Trimming took off 2 bases at V and 1 base at J, with 9 bases between the two ends. CDR3 length: 15 amino acids. The CDR3 is CASSPDIGSNQPQHF. CDR3 DNA: TGTGCCAGCTCACCAGACATTGGAAGCAATCAGCCCCAGCATTTT.

The CDR3 is CASSPGGGAAGELFF. CDR3 nucleotides: TGTGCCAGCTCACCCGGCGGGGGGGCCGCCGGGGAGCTGTTTTTT. This chain links TRBV7-2 with TRBJ2-2; TRBD2 agrees at 9 bases. Germline lookup yields CDR1 SGHTA and CDR2 FQGNSA. The CDR3 is 15 residues long. Losses at the gene ends were 8 bases for V and 6 bases for J; bases not matched to a gene: 10.

The CDR3 DNA reads as TGTGCCAGCAGTGCCCGACACTTTAACACTGAAGCTTTCTTT. This gives the protein CASSARHFNTEAFF. The chain couples TRBV2 to TRBJ1-1; D remains ambiguous. CDR3 length: 14 amino acids. The germline CDR1 and CDR2 sequences are SNHLY and FYNNEI. The V end was cut by 4 bases, the J end by 2 bases, with 11 bases between. Looking up the rest from reference TRBV2 and TRBJ1-1 gives the full variable domain: EPEVTQTPSHQVTQMGQEVILRCVPISNHLYFYWYRQILGQKVEFLVSFYNNEISEKSEIFDDQFSVERPDGSNFTLKIRSTKLEDSAMYFCASSARHFNTEAFFGQGTRLTVV.

The rearrangement joins TRBV7-6 to TRBJ2-2; TRBD1 is a possible D gene (7 bases). Germline lookup yields CDR1 SGHVS and CDR2 FNYEAQ. Trimming took off 5 bases at V and 6 bases at J, with 19 bases between the two ends. The CDR3 spans 16 residues. The CDR3 coding sequence is TGTGCCAGCAGCCATCCGGGAGACAGGGTGGCCGGGGAGCTGTTTTTT. This encodes CASSHPGDRVAGELFF.

This clone was detected once. The chain recombines TRBV6-5 with TRBJ2-7; tentatively, D is TRBD2 (5 bases). V lost 8 bases and J lost 3, with 14 bases in between. The CDR3 covers 13 residues. Germline V CDR1 and CDR2: MNHEY, SVGAGI. This CDR3 reads CASGSGTSYEQYF. CDR3 coding DNA: TGTGCCAGCGGTTCGGGAACAAGCTACGAGCAGTACTTC.